This T cell receptor (beta chain) was recorded in a study of shared clonotypes between healthy human individuals. Study-level points and caveats: Between a handful of donors, naive CD4 clonotypes were shared at a level of about 5.3%. Owing to a small donor count, the genetic and exposure-history diversity represented was limited.

Regarding this clone: Its matching antigen is unknown.

Splitting of each subset's genomic DNA was done evenly across several immunoSEQ plates. Data came from immunoSEQ multiplex PCR; TCRdb stores just in-frame clones and leaves some out. The repertoire holds some 1,100,000 clones, with 70% to 80% as singletons. This CDR3 has 15 amino acids. V lost 4 bases and J lost 1; bases outside the gene matches: 7. The germline CDR1 and CDR2 sequences are SGHDT and YYEEEE. The chain employs TRBV5-6 and TRBJ1-1; TRBD1 aligns across 7 bases. The receptor was derived from a man between 18 and 35 years old in good health. Some clones in this sample may be carry-over from other donors' samples. Sample: memory CD4+ T cells from PBMCs. As to subset: CD45RA-negative fraction. The CDR3 here is CASSQVGQENTEAFF. The DNA of the CDR3 is TGTGCCAGCAGCCAGGTAGGACAGGAGAACACTGAAGCTTTCTTT.